Listed below are T cell receptor beta chains from one sample, sequenced in a study of cytomegalovirus exposure and HLA in healthy donors. The method was immunoSEQ multiplex PCR; TCRdb's version includes in-frame clones alone and lacks a portion of them. Here the sample spans 130,000 or so clones, around 74% being singletons. Sequenced: PBMCs. The receptors shown here come from a man aged 40-49 years in good health and CMV-seropositive. Each CDR3 is given with its conserved first and last residue. Fields, in order: J gene, D gene, clone size, V gene, CDR3 protein, CDR3 DNA. The D gene is left open where the match is weak. Clone size is given for some rows only: seen once, a few or many times, or a class if the clone is expanded.

>TRBJ1-1|-|-|TRBV28
CASSQQGLEAFF
TGTGCCAGCAGTCAACAGGGTCTTGAAGCTTTCTTT
>TRBJ2-7|TRBD1|-|TRBV7-8
CASSSGRGTGGNEQYF
TGTGCCAGCAGCTCGGGGCGGGGGACAGGGGGTAACGAGCAGTACTTC
>TRBJ1-4|TRBD1|-|TRBV5-6
CASSLAQGAGEKLFF
TGTGCCAGCAGCTTGGCCCAGGGGGCGGGGGAAAAACTGTTTTTT
>TRBJ1-5|TRBD1|-|TRBV2
CASSETGLSNQPQHF
TGTGCCAGCAGTGAGACAGGGTTAAGCAATCAGCCCCAGCATTTT
>TRBJ1-1|-|-|TRBV5-4
CASSLGQSVPEAFF
TGTGCCAGCAGCTTGGGCCAGTCTGTGCCTGAAGCTTTCTTT
>TRBJ2-2|TRBD2|-|TRBV6-5
CASSSLAGVGGELFF
TGTGCCAGCAGTTCACTAGCGGGAGTAGGTGGGGAGCTGTTTTTT
>TRBJ1-4|-|-|TRBV19
CASTGRTRQAATNEKLFF
TGTGCCAGTACCGGCCGGACGCGACAGGCCGCAACTAATGAAAAACTGTTTTTT
>TRBJ2-7|-|-|TRBV7-9
CASSLGKTGFIF
TGTGCCAGCAGCTTAGGGAAGACCGGGTTTATCTTC
>TRBJ1-1|-|-|TRBV9
CASSARGGGAHEAFF
TGTGCCAGCAGCGCCCGTGGCGGGGGGGCCCATGAAGCTTTCTTT
>TRBJ2-2|TRBD2|-|TRBV7-8
CASSLGLGLAGEGELFF
TGTGCCAGCAGCTTAGGGTTAGGACTAGCGGGAGAGGGGGAGCTGTTTTTT
>TRBJ2-5|-|-|TRBV5-1
CASSLASPETQYF
TGCGCCAGCAGCTTGGCGTCTCCGGAGACCCAGTACTTC
>TRBJ2-7|-|-|TRBV2
CASRREGYEQYF
TGTGCCAGCAGGAGGGAAGGGTACGAGCAGTACTTC
>TRBJ2-1|-|once|TRBV19
CASSLWTVSSYNEQFF
TGTGCCAGTAGTCTCTGGACAGTAAGCTCCTACAATGAGCAGTTCTTC
>TRBJ2-3|TRBD2|once|TRBV27
CASSFNGGGDTQYF
TGTGCCAGCAGTTTTAATGGGGGGGGAGATACGCAGTATTTT
>TRBJ1-4|-|-|TRBV27
CASSFFAGAPNEKLFF
TGTGCCAGCAGTTTTTTCGCAGGGGCCCCTAATGAAAAACTGTTTTTT
>TRBJ1-2|-|-|TRBV6-6
CASSYSQTAHYGYTF
TGTGCCAGCAGTTACTCACAAACAGCCCACTATGGCTACACCTTC
>TRBJ1-5|-|-|TRBV28
CASSLQSGFQPQHF
TGTGCCAGCAGTTTGCAGTCAGGGTTTCAGCCCCAGCATTTT
>TRBJ2-1|TRBD2|-|TRBV11-2
CASSREGNEQFF
TGTGCCAGCTCCCGGGAGGGCAATGAGCAGTTCTTC
>TRBJ2-2|TRBD1|once|TRBV6-6
CASRWTGKNTGELFF
TGTGCCAGCAGATGGACAGGGAAGAACACCGGGGAGCTGTTTTTT
>TRBJ2-1|TRBD1|-|TRBV10-3
CATTTGGSYNEQFF
TGTGCCACCACAACAGGGGGCTCCTACAATGAGCAGTTCTTC
>TRBJ2-5|-|-|TRBV30
CAWSLLGAPQETQYF
TGTGCCTGGAGTCTATTGGGGGCTCCCCAAGAGACCCAGTACTTC
>TRBJ2-5|-|-|TRBV2
CASSAESKETQYF
TGTGCCAGCAGTGCTGAGTCGAAAGAGACCCAGTACTTC
>TRBJ2-7|TRBD1|once|TRBV7-6
CASSLVSRTGSSYEQYF
TGTGCCAGCAGCTTAGTATCCCGGACAGGGTCTTCCTACGAGCAGTACTTC
>TRBJ2-1|TRBD1|few|TRBV27
CASRVDRGPLSEQFF
TGTGCCAGCAGAGTAGACAGGGGACCCCTTTCTGAGCAGTTCTTC
>TRBJ2-7|TRBD2|-|TRBV6-5
CASRLAGVVHEQYF
TGTGCCAGCAGACTAGCGGGAGTTGTCCACGAGCAGTACTTC
>TRBJ1-1|TRBD1|-|TRBV5-4
CASSLGDRGTTEAFF
TGTGCCAGCAGCTTAGGAGACAGGGGAACTACTGAAGCTTTCTTT
>TRBJ2-2|-|once|TRBV5-4
CASSLTAGELFF
TGTGCCAGCAGCTTGACAGCCGGGGAGCTGTTTTTT
>TRBJ1-1|-|once|TRBV15
CATSSILETEAFF
TGTGCCACCAGCAGTATTTTAGAGACTGAAGCTTTCTTT
>TRBJ2-7|-|-|TRBV28
CASSLVRGPPYEQYF
TGTGCCAGCAGTTTAGTGCGGGGGCCCCCTTACGAGCAGTACTTC
>TRBJ1-4|TRBD1|-|TRBV5-1
CASSSTGVPEKLFF
TGCGCCAGCAGCTCGACAGGGGTTCCTGAAAAACTGTTTTTT
>TRBJ2-3|TRBD1|-|TRBV18
CASSPPRTGMTDTQYF
TGTGCCAGCTCACCACCGAGGACAGGGATGACAGATACGCAGTATTTT
>TRBJ2-5|TRBD2|-|TRBV7-9
CASTRGSGSRETQYF
TGTGCCAGCACACGAGGTAGCGGGAGCCGAGAGACCCAGTACTTC
>TRBJ2-1|TRBD2|-|TRBV23-1
CASELAGGPYEQFF
TGCGCCAGCGAGCTAGCGGGGGGGCCCTATGAGCAGTTCTTC
>TRBJ1-1|-|-|TRBV27
CASSFRTRGGGTEAFF
TGTGCCAGCAGTTTCCGTACGAGGGGAGGGGGCACTGAAGCTTTCTTT
>TRBJ1-2|TRBD1|few|TRBV28
CASSPGTGRGYTF
TGTGCCAGCAGTCCTGGGACAGGGAGGGGCTACACCTTC
>TRBJ2-1|TRBD2|-|TRBV28
CASSLLAGVPYNEQFF
TGTGCCAGCAGTTTACTAGCGGGGGTTCCCTACAATGAGCAGTTCTTC
>TRBJ2-2|-|-|TRBV10-2
CASSERGNTGELFF
TGCGCCAGCAGTGAGAGGGGGAACACCGGGGAGCTGTTTTTT
>TRBJ1-2|-|-|TRBV19
CASSGGARDGYTF
TGTGCCAGTAGCGGGGGGGCCCGGGACGGCTACACCTTC
>TRBJ2-5|TRBD2|-|TRBV7-9
CASIGVIGLAGGETQYF
TGTGCCAGCATCGGTGTAATTGGGCTAGCGGGAGGAGAGACCCAGTACTTC
>TRBJ1-2|-|-|TRBV28
CASSPNVRRTESSSGYTF
TGTGCCAGCAGCCCAAACGTTCGTCGGACAGAATCTTCCTCTGGCTACACCTTC
>TRBJ2-7|-|-|TRBV7-9
CASSLREGVSYEQYF
TGTGCCAGCAGCTTAAGAGAGGGAGTCTCCTACGAGCAGTACTTC
>TRBJ1-1|-|-|TRBV5-6
CASSLDDSSGAFF
TGTGCCAGCAGCTTGGATGACAGTTCCGGAGCTTTCTTT
>TRBJ2-5|TRBD1|-|TRBV6-1
CASSDSHAGQGWVETQYF
TGTGCCAGCAGTGATAGCCACGCGGGACAGGGTTGGGTGGAGACCCAGTACTTC